The 18 T cell receptor beta chains listed next were all sequenced from one sample in a study of identical twins. MiXCR, applied by TCRdb to the 5' RACE reads, yields one record per CDR3 protein. Seen here are 250,000 to 350,000 distinct CDR3 sequences, more than 6.5% observed once, and the top ten hold 2% to 2.5%. This sample also belongs to another study, concerning yellow fever vaccine responses in identical twins.

The source material was memory (CD45RO+) T cells sorted from blood. The source of these receptors is a woman between 18 and 30 years old in good health.

This clonotype was counted between two and nine times. V gene TRBV12-3 or TRBV12-4 combines with J gene TRBJ2-3; 13 bases fit TRBD2. This CDR3 is 16 amino acids long. Losses at the gene ends were 6 bases for V and 6 bases for J; bases not matched to a gene: 9. CDR3 nucleotides: TGTGCCAGCAGCCCACGGCGGGGACTAGCGGGGGATACGCAGTATTTT. This gives the protein CASSPRRGLAGDTQYF.

This chain uses TRBV3-1 with TRBJ2-4; 7 bases fit TRBD1. V shed 1 base, J shed 9 bases, and the junction held 3 bases outside the gene matches. The CDR3 has 13 amino acids. CDR1 and CDR2 from the germline V gene are LGHDT and YNNKEL (reference sequence). The CDR3 here is CASSQAGQIIQYF. The DNA for the CDR3 is TGTGCCAGCAGCCAAGCGGGACAGATCATTCAGTACTTC.

This clonotype was detected many times. The rearrangement joins TRBV12-3 or TRBV12-4 to TRBJ1-2; D unresolved. V shed 7 bases and J shed 7 bases, with 22 bases lying between them. This CDR3 is built from 15 residues. CDR3 DNA sequence: TGTGCCAGCAACTCCCTCGACACTCCCTCGGGTGGCTACACCTTC. Protein: CASNSLDTPSGGYTF.

This clonotype was counted ten times or more. The J gene is TRBJ1-5, the V gene TRBV10-3; D gene uncertain. The CDR3 spans 16 residues. Per germline, CDR1 ENHRY and CDR2 SYGVKD. Trimming took 3 bases from V and 1 from J, leaving 13 bases between them. CDR3 nucleotide sequence: TGTGCCATCAGTGAAGGAGACGGCCTGAGCAATCAGCCCCAGCATTTT. Translated, it gives CAISEGDGLSNQPQHF.

Ten or more counts support this clonotype. The DNA for the CDR3 is TGTGCCAGCACCATAGCGGGATTAAAATTCGGGGAGCTGTTTTTT. Protein: CASTIAGLKFGELFF. This rearrangement joins TRBV7-9 to TRBJ2-2; 8 bases line up with TRBD2. The CDR3 loop spans 15 amino acids. Germline CDR1 reads SEHNR; CDR2 reads FQNEAQ (reference sequence). V lost 7 bases, J lost 7 bases, and 11 bases stayed unmatched. Drawing the rest from reference TRBV7-9 and TRBJ2-2, the complete variable domain is DTGVSQNPRHKITKRGQNVTFRCDPISEHNRLYWYRQTLGQGPEFLTYFQNEAQLEKSRLLSDRFSAERPKGSFSTLEIQRTEQGDSAMYLCASTIAGLKFGELFFGEGSRLTVL.

This clonotype was picked up many times. The gene calls are TRBV9 and TRBJ1-2, with unresolved D. V was clipped by 0 bases and J by 6 bases, with 12 bases between them. Germline CDR1 SGDLS, CDR2 YYNGEE. The CDR3 sequence is 14 residues long. The CDR3 protein is CASSVDWEFDGYTF. DNA of the CDR3: TGTGCCAGCAGCGTAGATTGGGAATTTGATGGCTACACCTTC. The entire variable domain, with the rest obtained from reference TRBV9 and TRBJ1-2, is as follows: DSGVTQTPKHLITATGQRVTLRCSPRSGDLSVYWYQQSLDQGLQFLIQYYNGEERAKGNILERFSAQQFPDLHSELNLSSLELGDSALYFCASSVDWEFDGYTFGSGTRLTVV.

The chain is built from TRBV7-6 and TRBJ2-2, with D maybe TRBD2 (5 bases). CDR3 length equals 16 residues. CDR1 is SGHVS and CDR2 is FNYEAQ in the germline V gene. V lost 6 bases to trimming and J lost 5 bases, with 19 bases between them. The CDR3 coding sequence is TGTGCCAGCAGACAACGATCCGGGGTTGGGACCGGGGAGCTGTTTTTT. It codes for CASRQRSGVGTGELFF.

The table lists this clonotype with a few counts. This chain joins TRBV25-1 and TRBJ1-4; 8 positions match TRBD1. J was trimmed by 9 bases and V by 7 bases; bases with no gene match: 13. The CDR3 runs 15 residues. Germline CDR1 and CDR2: MGHDK and SYGVNS. The DNA for the CDR3 is TGTGCCAGCACGCCCCAGACAGGGGACCGGAAAAAACTGTTTTTT. This codes for CASTPQTGDRKKLFF.

A few counts support this clonotype. V is TRBV2 and J is TRBJ2-7; TRBD1 matches at 7 bases. CDR1 is SNHLY, CDR2 FYNNEI, per germline. This CDR3 has 15 amino acids. The J segment lost 6 bases and the V segment lost 10 bases, leaving 18 bases of the junction unmatched. The CDR3 sequence is CATVPGQTKVFEQYF. The CDR3, as DNA: TGTGCCACAGTACCGGGACAGACAAAGGTTTTCGAGCAGTACTTC.

This sequence joins TRBV15 and TRBJ2-7; 10 nucleotides agree with TRBD1. The trim removed 8 bases at V and 0 bases at J, leaving 7 bases unmatched. Germline assignment: CDR1 LNHNV and CDR2 YYDKDF (reference sequence). This CDR3 has 15 amino acids. The CDR3 reads CATWEGQGGSYEQYV. CDR3 DNA sequence: TGTGCCACCTGGGAAGGACAGGGGGGCTCCTACGAGCAGTACGTC.

This clonotype was detected ten times or more. One end of the junction varies from germline; a read error may be responsible. The rearrangement joins TRBV10-3 to TRBJ1-4, with 8 bases that match TRBD1. This CDR3 has 14 amino acids. Germline V gene data show CDR1 as ENHRY and CDR2 as SYGVKD. The CDR3 sequence is CAISESQGAEKLFF. CDR3 DNA: TGTGCCATCAGCGAGTCTCAGGGGGCTGAAAAACTGTTTTTT.

This sequence joins TRBV10-1 and TRBJ2-7; D may be TRBD1 or TRBD2 (6 bases each). Germline loops: CDR1 WNHNN, CDR2 SYGVQD (reference sequence). This CDR3 is built from 14 residues. The V and J ends lost 2 bases and 4 bases respectively, with 12 bases between them. The DNA of the CDR3 is TGCGCCAGCAGTGAGGGAGGGGGAGGATACGAGCAGTACGTC. Protein product: CASSEGGGGYEQYV.

This clonotype was observed at least ten times. For the CDR3, the DNA is TGCGCCAGCAGCTTGGAACGCACAGATACGCAGTATTTT. Its protein product is CASSLERTDTQYF. The gene calls are TRBV5-1 and TRBJ2-3, with no clear D. The CDR3 is 13 amino acids. Looked up from germline, CDR1 is SGHRS and CDR2 is YFSETQ. V shed 0 bases and J shed 1 base, with 3 bases lying between them.

The chain is built from TRBV5-1 and TRBJ2-2; D gene ambiguous. CDR3 length: 15 amino acids. V shed 0 bases and J shed 3 bases, with 9 bases lying between them. The germline V gene has CDR1 SGHRS and CDR2 YFSETQ. The CDR3 is CASSLVRADTGELFF. CDR3 coding DNA: TGCGCCAGCAGCTTGGTTAGAGCTGACACCGGGGAGCTGTTTTTT. Based on the CDR3 plus reference TRBV5-1 and TRBJ2-2, the full variable domain is KAGVTQTPRYLIKTRGQQVTLSCSPISGHRSVSWYQQTPGQGLQFLFEYFSETQRNKGNFPGRFSGRQFSNSRSEMNVSTLELGDSALYLCASSLVRADTGELFFGEGSRLTVL.

CDR3: CASSARGNSNYGYTF. CDR3 bases: TGTGCCAGCAGCGCGAGGGGGAATAGTAACTATGGCTACACCTTC. The gene calls are TRBV11-2 and TRBJ1-2, with TRBD1 as a possible D gene (6 bases). Trimming cost V 5 bases and J 1 base, with 14 bases left between them. The CDR3 spans 15 residues. Germline loops: CDR1 SGHAT, CDR2 FQNNGV. Full variable domain (rest looked up from reference TRBV11-2 and TRBJ1-2): EAGVAQSPRYKIIEKRQSVAFWCNPISGHATLYWYQQILGQGPKLLIQFQNNGVVDDSQLPKDRFSAERLKGVDSTLKIQPAKLEDSAVYLCASSARGNSNYGYTFGSGTRLTVV.

The chain carries TRBV11-1 and TRBJ2-1; 10 bases agree with TRBD2. The CDR3 spans 19 residues. CDR1 is SGHAT and CDR2 is FQDESV in the germline V gene (reference sequence). J lost 4 bases, V lost 1 base, and 13 bases had no gene match. CDR3 in amino acids: CASSLEGLAGVEAYNEQFF. For the CDR3, the DNA is TGTGCCAGCAGCTTAGAAGGGCTAGCGGGAGTGGAGGCTTACAATGAGCAGTTCTTC.

The chain combines TRBV14 with TRBJ2-2; D possibly matches TRBD1 or TRBD2 (5 bases each). Per the germline V gene, CDR1 is SGHDN and CDR2 is FVKESK. Between the trimmed V and J ends, which lost 4 bases and 4 bases, there was a span of 10 bases. The CDR3 is 14 amino acids. Here the CDR3 reads CASSPGRGTGELFF. CDR3 coding DNA: TGTGCCAGCAGCCCGGGACGGGGCACCGGGGAGCTGTTTTTT.

This clonotype was observed at least ten times. The chain recombines TRBV6-1 with TRBJ2-7, with 7 bases matching TRBD1. This CDR3 contains 15 residues. The V gene end was trimmed by 4 bases and the J gene end by 0 bases; junction bases not matched to a gene: 6. Germline CDR1 MNHNS, CDR2 SASEGT. The CDR3 DNA sequence: TGTGCCAGCAGTGTTCTACAGGGGAGCTCCTACGAGCAGTACGTC. Its translation: CASSVLQGSSYEQYV.